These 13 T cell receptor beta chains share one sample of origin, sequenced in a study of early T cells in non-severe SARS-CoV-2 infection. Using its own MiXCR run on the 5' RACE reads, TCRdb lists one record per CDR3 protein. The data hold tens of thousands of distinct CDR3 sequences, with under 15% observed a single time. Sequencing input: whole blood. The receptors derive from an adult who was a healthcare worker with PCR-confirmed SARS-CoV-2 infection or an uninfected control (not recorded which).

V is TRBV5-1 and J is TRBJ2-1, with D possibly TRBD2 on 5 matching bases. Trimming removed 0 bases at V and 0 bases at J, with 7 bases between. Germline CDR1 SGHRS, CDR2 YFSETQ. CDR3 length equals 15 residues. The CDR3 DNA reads TGCGCCAGCAGCTTGGGTAGCGCCTCCTACAATGAGCAGTTCTTC. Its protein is CASSLGSASYNEQFF.

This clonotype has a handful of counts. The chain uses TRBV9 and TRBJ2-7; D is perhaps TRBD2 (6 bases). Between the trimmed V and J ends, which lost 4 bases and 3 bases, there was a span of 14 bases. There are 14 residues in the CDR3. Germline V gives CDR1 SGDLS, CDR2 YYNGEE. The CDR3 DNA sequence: TGTGCCAGCAGCCGCTGGGCGGGAAACTACGAGCAGTACTTC. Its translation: CASSRWAGNYEQYF. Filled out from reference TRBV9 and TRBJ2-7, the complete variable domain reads DSGVTQTPKHLITATGQRVTLRCSPRSGDLSVYWYQQSLDQGLQFLIQYYNGEERAKGNILERFSAQQFPDLHSELNLSSLELGDSALYFCASSRWAGNYEQYFGPGTRLTVT.

The CDR3: CSVGRRDGELFF. DNA for the CDR3: TGCAGCGTAGGCCGGCGGGACGGGGAGCTGTTTTTT. The chain combines TRBV29-1 with TRBJ2-2; D is possibly TRBD2 (6 bases). This CDR3 is 12 amino acids long. The germline V and J ends were trimmed by 6 bases and 7 bases, with 12 bases remaining between them. The germline V gene has CDR1 SQVTM and CDR2 ANQGSEA.

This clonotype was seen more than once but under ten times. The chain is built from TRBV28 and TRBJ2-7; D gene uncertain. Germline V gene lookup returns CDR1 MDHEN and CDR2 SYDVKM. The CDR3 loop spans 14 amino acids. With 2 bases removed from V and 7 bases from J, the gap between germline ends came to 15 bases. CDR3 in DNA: TGTGCCAGCAGTTTAGGGGATGGACGTATAGAGCAGTACTTC. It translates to CASSLGDGRIEQYF.

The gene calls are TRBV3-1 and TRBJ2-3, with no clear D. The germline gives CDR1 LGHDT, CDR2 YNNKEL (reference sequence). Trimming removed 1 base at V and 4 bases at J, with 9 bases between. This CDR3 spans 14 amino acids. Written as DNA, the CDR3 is TGTGCCAGCAGCCAAGGGCCCGGATCAGATACGCAGTATTTT. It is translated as CASSQGPGSDTQYF.

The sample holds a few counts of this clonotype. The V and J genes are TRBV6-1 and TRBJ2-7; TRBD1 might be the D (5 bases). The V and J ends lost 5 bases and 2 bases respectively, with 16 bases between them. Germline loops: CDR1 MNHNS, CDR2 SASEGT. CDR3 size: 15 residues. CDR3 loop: CASSLSTGHPYEQYF. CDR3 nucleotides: TGTGCCAGCAGTTTATCAACAGGTCACCCCTACGAGCAGTACTTC.

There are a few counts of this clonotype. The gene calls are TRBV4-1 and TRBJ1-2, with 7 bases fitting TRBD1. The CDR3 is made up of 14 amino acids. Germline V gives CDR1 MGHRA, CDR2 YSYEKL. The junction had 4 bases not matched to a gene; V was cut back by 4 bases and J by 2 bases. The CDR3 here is CASSREDRNYGYTF. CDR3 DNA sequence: TGCGCCAGCAGCCGGGAGGACAGGAACTATGGCTACACCTTC.

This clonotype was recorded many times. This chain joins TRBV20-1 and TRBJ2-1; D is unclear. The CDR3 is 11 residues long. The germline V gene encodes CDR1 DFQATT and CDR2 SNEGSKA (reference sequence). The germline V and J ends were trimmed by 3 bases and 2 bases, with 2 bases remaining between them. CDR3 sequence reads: CSASTYNEQFF. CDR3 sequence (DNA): TGCAGTGCTAGTACCTACAATGAGCAGTTCTTC.

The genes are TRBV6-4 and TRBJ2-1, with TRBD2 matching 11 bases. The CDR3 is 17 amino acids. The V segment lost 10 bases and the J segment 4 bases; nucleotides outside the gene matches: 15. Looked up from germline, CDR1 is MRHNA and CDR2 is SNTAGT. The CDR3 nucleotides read TGTGCCATCCTACTAGCGGGAGTACCCCAGGCTTACAATGAGCAGTTCTTC. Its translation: CAILLAGVPQAYNEQFF.

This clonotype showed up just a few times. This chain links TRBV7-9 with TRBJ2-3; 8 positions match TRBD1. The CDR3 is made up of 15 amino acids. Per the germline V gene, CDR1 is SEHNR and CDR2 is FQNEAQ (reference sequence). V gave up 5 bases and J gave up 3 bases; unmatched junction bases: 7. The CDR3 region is CASSNRDRPTDTQYF. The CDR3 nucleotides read TGTGCCAGCAGCAACCGGGACAGGCCAACAGATACGCAGTATTTT.

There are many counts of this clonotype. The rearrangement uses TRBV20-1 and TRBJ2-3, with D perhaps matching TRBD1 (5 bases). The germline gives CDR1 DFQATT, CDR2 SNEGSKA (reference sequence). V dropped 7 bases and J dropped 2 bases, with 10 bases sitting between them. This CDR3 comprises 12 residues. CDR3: CSVPRATDTQYF. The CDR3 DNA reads TGCAGTGTTCCCAGGGCCACAGATACGCAGTATTTT.

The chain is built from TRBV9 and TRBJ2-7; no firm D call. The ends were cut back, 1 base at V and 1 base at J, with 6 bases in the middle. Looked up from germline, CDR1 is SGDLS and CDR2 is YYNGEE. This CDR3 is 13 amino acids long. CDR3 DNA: TGTGCCAGCAGCGTAACGAGTTCCTACGAGCAGTACTTC. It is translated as CASSVTSSYEQYF.

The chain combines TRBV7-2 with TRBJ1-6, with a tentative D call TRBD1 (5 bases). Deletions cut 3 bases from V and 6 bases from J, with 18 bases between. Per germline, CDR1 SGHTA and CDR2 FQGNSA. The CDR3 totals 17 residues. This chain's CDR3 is CASSLGRMDTFNSPLHF. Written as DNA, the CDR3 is TGTGCCAGCAGCTTGGGGCGGATGGACACCTTTAATTCACCCCTCCACTTT.